The present TCR beta chain was sequenced within a study of T cell responses to AZD1222 COVID-19 vaccine. Study-wide results and caveats: Only a handful of individuals given AZD1222 were seropositive at baseline. Donors, mostly white British, included more females; clonal diversity was possibly underestimated. Spike was spanned by vaccine-associated CD4 TCRs, with dominance at 160-218 and 743-854.

This CDR3 has 20 residues. Losses at the gene ends were 1 base for V and 0 bases for J; bases not matched to a gene: 10. The germline gives CDR1 MDHEN, CDR2 SYDVKM. In regard to this clone: Its matching antigen is unknown.

The data were produced by immunoSEQ multiplex PCR, yet TCRdb's version contains in-frame clones alone and is incomplete. The table shows tens of thousands of clones, with around 90% occurring only once. This TCR was recovered from an adult who received the AZD1222 COVID-19 vaccine. The sample was peripheral blood, taken 28 days after the second AZD1222 dose. The V and J genes are TRBV28 and TRBJ2-7, with 15 bases aligning to TRBD2. CDR3 sequence: CASSLLRLGLAGGSSYEQYF. In DNA, the CDR3 is TGTGCCAGCAGTTTATTGCGTCTTGGACTAGCGGGAGGGAGCTCCTACGAGCAGTACTTC.